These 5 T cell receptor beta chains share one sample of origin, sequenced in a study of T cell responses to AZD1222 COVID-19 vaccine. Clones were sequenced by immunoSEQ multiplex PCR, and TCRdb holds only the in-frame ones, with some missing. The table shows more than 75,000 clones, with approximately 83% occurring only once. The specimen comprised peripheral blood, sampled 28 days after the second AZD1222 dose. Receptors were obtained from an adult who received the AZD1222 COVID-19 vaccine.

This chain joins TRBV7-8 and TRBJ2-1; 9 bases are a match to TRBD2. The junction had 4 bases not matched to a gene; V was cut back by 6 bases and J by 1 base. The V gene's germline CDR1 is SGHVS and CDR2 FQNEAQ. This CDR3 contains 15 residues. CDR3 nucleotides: TGTGCCAGCAGTAGACTAGCGGCTTCCTACAATGAGCAGTTCTTC. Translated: CASSRLAASYNEQFF.

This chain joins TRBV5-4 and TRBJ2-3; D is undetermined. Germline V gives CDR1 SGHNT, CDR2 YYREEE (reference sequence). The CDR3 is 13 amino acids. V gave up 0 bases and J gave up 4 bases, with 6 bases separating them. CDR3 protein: CASSLDRADTQYF. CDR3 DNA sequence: TGTGCCAGCAGCTTGGATCGGGCAGATACGCAGTATTTT.

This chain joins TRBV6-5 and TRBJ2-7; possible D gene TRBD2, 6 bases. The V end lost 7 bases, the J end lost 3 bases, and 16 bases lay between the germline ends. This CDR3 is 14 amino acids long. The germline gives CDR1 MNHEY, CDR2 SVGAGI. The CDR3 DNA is TGTGCCAGCACCCTTGGAGGGCCCGACTACGAGCAGTACTTC. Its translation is CASTLGGPDYEQYF.

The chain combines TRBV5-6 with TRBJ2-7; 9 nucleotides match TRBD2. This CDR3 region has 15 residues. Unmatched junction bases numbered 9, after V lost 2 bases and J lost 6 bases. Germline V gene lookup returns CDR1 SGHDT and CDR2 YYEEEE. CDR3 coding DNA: TGTGCCAGCAGCTTCGGGAGACTAGCGGATCTCGAGCAGTACTTC. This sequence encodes CASSFGRLADLEQYF.

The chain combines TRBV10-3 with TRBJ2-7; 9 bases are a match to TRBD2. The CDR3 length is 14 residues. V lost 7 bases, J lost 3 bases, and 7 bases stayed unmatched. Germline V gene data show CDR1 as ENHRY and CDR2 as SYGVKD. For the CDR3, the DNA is TGTGCCATCACTAGGACTAGCGAGCTCTACGAGCAGTACTTC. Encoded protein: CAITRTSELYEQYF.